The 5 T cell receptor beta chains in this list originate from one sample, sequenced in a study of control samples from healthy donors and cancer patients. TCRdb's copy holds only in-frame clones and misses some; the assay was immunoSEQ multiplex PCR. The table lists about 100,000 clones, approximately 86% of them singletons. Sequenced input: blood. The origin of the receptors is a man aged 30 to 45 in good health.

The chain links TRBV19 to TRBJ1-2; D unresolved. From germline, CDR1 is LNHDA and CDR2 SQIVND (reference sequence). The ends were cut back, 0 bases at V and 5 bases at J, with 16 bases in the middle. This CDR3 is 16 amino acids long. Here the CDR3 reads CASSIDRSYLGYGYTF. Written as DNA, the CDR3 is TGTGCCAGTAGTATAGATCGATCGTATCTCGGGTATGGCTACACCTTC.

The rearrangement links TRBV5-4 to TRBJ2-7, with D uncertain. Germline V gene data show CDR1 as SGHNT and CDR2 as YYREEE (reference sequence). The CDR3 consists of 13 residues. Trimming shortened V by 1 base and J by 0 bases, and 5 bases separated the two germline ends. Written as DNA, the CDR3 is TGTGCCAGCAGCTTGTTATACTCCTACGAGCAGTACTTC. Amino acid sequence: CASSLLYSYEQYF.

The chain joins TRBV7-9 to TRBJ1-5, with a possible D match to TRBD1 (6 bases). The V gene's germline CDR1 is SEHNR and CDR2 FQNEAQ (reference sequence). This CDR3 is 16 amino acids long. V lost 4 bases to trimming and J lost 0 bases, with 13 bases between them. CDR3 in DNA: TGTGCCAGCAGCTATTCCAGACAGGATAGCAATCAGCCCCAGCATTTT. It specifies CASSYSRQDSNQPQHF.

The J gene is TRBJ1-2, the V gene TRBV3-1 (or the pseudogene TRBV3-2), with D tentatively TRBD1 (5 bases). The CDR3 totals 14 residues. The V end was cut by 1 base, the J end by 7 bases, with 13 bases between. Germline assignment: CDR1 LGHDT and CDR2 YNNKEL (reference sequence). CDR3 in amino acids: CASSQARGVVGYTF. In DNA form, the CDR3 reads TGTGCCAGCAGCCAAGCTAGGGGTGTTGTTGGCTACACCTTC.

This chain connects TRBV27 to TRBJ2-7; 10 bases agree with TRBD2. V was clipped by 4 bases and J by 4 bases; unmatched bases: 1. In germline, CDR1 is MNHEY, CDR2 SMNVEV (reference sequence). The CDR3 runs to 13 residues. CDR3 sequence reads: CASSSAGGYEQYF. As DNA, the CDR3 is TGTGCCAGCAGTTCAGCGGGGGGGTACGAGCAGTACTTC.